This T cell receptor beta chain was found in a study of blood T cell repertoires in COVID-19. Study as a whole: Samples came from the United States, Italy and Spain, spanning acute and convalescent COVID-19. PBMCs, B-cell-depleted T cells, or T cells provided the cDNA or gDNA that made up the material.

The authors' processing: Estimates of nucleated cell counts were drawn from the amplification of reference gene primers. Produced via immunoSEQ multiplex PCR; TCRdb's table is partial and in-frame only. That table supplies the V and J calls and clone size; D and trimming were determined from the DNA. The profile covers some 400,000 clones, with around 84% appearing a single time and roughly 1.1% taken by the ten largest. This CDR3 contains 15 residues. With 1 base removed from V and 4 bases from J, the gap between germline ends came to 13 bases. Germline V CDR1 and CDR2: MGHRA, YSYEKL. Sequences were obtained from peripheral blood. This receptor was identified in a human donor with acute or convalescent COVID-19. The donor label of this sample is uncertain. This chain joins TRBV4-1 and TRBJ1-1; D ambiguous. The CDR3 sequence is CASSQGPRVPTEAFF. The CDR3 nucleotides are TGCGCCAGCAGCCAAGGGCCCCGGGTCCCCACTGAAGCTTTCTTT.